This entry features one TCR beta chain sequence. This entry is derived from a study of cytomegalovirus exposure and HLA in healthy donors. With 60 Vbeta and 13 Jbeta primers, the PCR was carried out. Libraries were prepared by immunoSEQ multiplex PCR; TCRdb keeps only in-frame clonotypes and omits some of them. The data contain around 80,000 clones, 62% of them singletons. CDR3 length: 17 amino acids. Looked up from germline, CDR1 is SGHTA and CDR2 is FQGTGA. The ends lost 2 bases at V and 2 bases at J; junction bases unmatched: 7. This TCR derives from a male donor in good health and CMV-seropositive. Sequences were obtained from PBMCs. The chain links TRBV7-3 to TRBJ2-2; TRBD2 matches 8 bases. CDR3 loop: CASSLFPGRGNTGELFF. CDR3 in DNA: TGTGCCAGCAGCTTATTCCCCGGGAGGGGCAACACCGGGGAGCTGTTTTTT.